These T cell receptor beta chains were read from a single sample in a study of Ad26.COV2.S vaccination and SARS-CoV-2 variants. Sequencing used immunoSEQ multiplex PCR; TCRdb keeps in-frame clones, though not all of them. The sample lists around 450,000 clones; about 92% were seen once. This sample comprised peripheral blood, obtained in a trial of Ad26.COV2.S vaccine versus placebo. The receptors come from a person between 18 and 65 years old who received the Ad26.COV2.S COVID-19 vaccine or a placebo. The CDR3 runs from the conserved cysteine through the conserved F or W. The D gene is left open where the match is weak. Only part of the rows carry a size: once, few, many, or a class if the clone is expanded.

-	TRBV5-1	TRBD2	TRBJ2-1	TGCGCCAGCAGCTGGGGACTAGCGGGAGCCTACAATGAGCAGTTCTTC	CASSWGLAGAYNEQFF
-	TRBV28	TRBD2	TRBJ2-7	TGTGCCAGCAGGATTGGCGGGAGGGCATACGAGCAGTACTTC	CASRIGGRAYEQYF
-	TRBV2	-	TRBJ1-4	TGTGCCAGCAGTGACCGGACAGAAAAACTGTTTTTT	CASSDRTEKLFF
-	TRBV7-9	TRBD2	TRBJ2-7	TGTGCCAGCAGCCACCGGACTAGCGGTCCCTACGAGCAGTACTTC	CASSHRTSGPYEQYF
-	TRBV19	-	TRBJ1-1	TGTGCCAGTAGTATCTCGACAGGCGGGGACACTGAAGCTTTCTTT	CASSISTGGDTEAFF
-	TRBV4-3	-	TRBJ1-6	TGCGCCAGCAGCCAAGATTGGAGGGCAGGCTCCTATAATTCACCCCTCCACTTT	CASSQDWRAGSYNSPLHF
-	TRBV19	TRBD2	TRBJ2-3	TGTGCCAGTAGTATAGATCTGTCTAGCGGTTCCCACACAGATACGCAGTATTTT	CASSIDLSSGSHTDTQYF
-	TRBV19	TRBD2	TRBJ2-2	TGTGCCAGTAGTACCTTCGGGACTAGCGGGACAAACACCGGGGAGCTGTTTTTT	CASSTFGTSGTNTGELFF
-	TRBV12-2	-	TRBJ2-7	TGTGCAAGTCGCCCCGGGGACAGGGCCTACGAGCAGTACTTC	CASRPGDRAYEQYF
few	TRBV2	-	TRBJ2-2	TGTGCCAGCAGTGAAGAGGGGGTGTCCGGGGAGCTGTTTTTT	CASSEEGVSGELFF
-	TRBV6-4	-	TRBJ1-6	TGTGCCAGCAGTGACTCGAGTCTGGGGCACTCACCCCTCCACTTT	CASSDSSLGHSPLHF
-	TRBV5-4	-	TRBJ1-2	TGTGCCAGCAGCCGGCGAACAGGGTCTAACTATGGCTACACCTTC	CASSRRTGSNYGYTF
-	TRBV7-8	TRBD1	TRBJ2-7	TGTGCCAGCAGCTCCCGGGACAGCTCCTACGAGCAGTACTTC	CASSSRDSSYEQYF
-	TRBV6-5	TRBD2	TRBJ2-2	TGTGCCAGCAGTTACTCGACTAGCGGGCTCACCGGGGAGCTGTTTTTT	CASSYSTSGLTGELFF
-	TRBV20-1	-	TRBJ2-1	TGCAGTGCGTCCGCTTATAATGAGCAGTTCTTC	CSASAYNEQFF
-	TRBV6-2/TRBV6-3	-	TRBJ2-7	TGTGCCAGCAGTTCTATTAGGACACCCACGAATGAGCAGTACTTC	CASSSIRTPTNEQYF